A single sample gave rise to the 29 T cell receptor beta chains below, sequenced in a study of cytomegalovirus exposure and HLA in healthy donors. With 60 Vbeta and 13 Jbeta primers, the PCR was carried out. Clones were sequenced by immunoSEQ multiplex PCR, and TCRdb holds only the in-frame ones, with some missing. The sample has around 130,000 clones; approximately 80% are singletons. The sample taken for sequencing was PBMCs. The receptors were gathered from a woman younger than 35 in good health and CMV-seronegative.

This chain links TRBV2 with TRBJ1-2; 10 bases fit TRBD1. Germline V gene data show CDR1 as SNHLY and CDR2 as FYNNEI. The CDR3 contains 14 residues. The V segment lost 3 bases and the J segment 5 bases; nucleotides outside the gene matches: 3. The CDR3 DNA is TGTGCCAGCAGTGATGACAGGGGGCGATATGGCTACACCTTC. Its protein is CASSDDRGRYGYTF.

CDR3 sequence reads: CASSSTGRGDTQYF. CDR3 nucleotides: TGTGCCAGCAGCTCGACAGGACGAGGAGATACGCAGTATTTT. V usage is TRBV11-3 and J usage is TRBJ2-3; tentatively, D is TRBD1 (6 bases). From germline, CDR1 is SGHNT and CDR2 YENEEA. V was trimmed by 4 bases and J by 5 bases, leaving 13 bases between them. The CDR3 loop spans 14 amino acids.

The V gene is TRBV5-4, the J gene TRBJ2-5; D may be TRBD2 (6 bases). The CDR3 runs 14 residues. Looked up from germline, CDR1 is SGHNT and CDR2 is YYREEE (reference sequence). Trimming left V 3 bases short and J 1 base short, with 10 bases between. CDR3 loop: CASSSAGLQETQYF. CDR3 coding DNA: TGTGCCAGCAGCTCAGCGGGCCTCCAAGAGACCCAGTACTTC.

As for this clone: Other DNA sequences in this specimen translate into the identical CDR3. J is TRBJ2-7 and V is TRBV19; 7 positions match TRBD1. After removal of 5 bases from V and 1 base from J, the junction contained 2 bases not matched to a gene. The CDR3 contains 13 residues. CDR1 is LNHDA and CDR2 is SQIVND in the germline V gene (reference sequence). The CDR3: CASSPGQSYEQYF. CDR3 nucleotides: TGTGCCAGTAGTCCGGGACAGTCCTACGAGCAGTACTTC.

CDR3 coding DNA: TGTGCCAGCAGCTTGCAGGGCAATAAAGGTCAGCCCCAGCATTTT. Translation gives CASSLQGNKGQPQHF. The chain couples TRBV5-5 to TRBJ1-5, with D possibly TRBD1 on 5 matching bases. Germline V gene data show CDR1 as SGHKS and CDR2 as YYEKEE (reference sequence). This CDR3 is 15 amino acids long. V was clipped by 1 base and J by 6 bases, with 14 bases between them.

The chain has TRBV5-6 and TRBJ2-3, with TRBD1 matching 7 bases. The trim removed 2 bases at V and 4 bases at J, leaving 1 base unmatched. This CDR3 has 13 amino acids. Germline V gives CDR1 SGHDT, CDR2 YYEEEE. This CDR3 reads CASSFTGADTQYF. The CDR3 coding sequence is TGTGCCAGCAGCTTCACAGGGGCAGATACGCAGTATTTT. The complete variable domain, with remaining parts taken from reference TRBV5-6 and TRBJ2-3, reads DAGVTQSPTHLIKTRGQQVTLRCSPKSGHDTVSWYQQALGQGPQFIFQYYEEEERQRGNFPDRFSGHQFPNYSSELNVNALLLGDSALYLCASSFTGADTQYFGPGTRLTVL.

This rearrangement joins TRBV30 to TRBJ2-3, with D maybe TRBD2 (5 bases). The germline CDR1 and CDR2 sequences are GTSNPN and SVGIG (reference sequence). The ends were cut back, 4 bases at V and 4 bases at J, with 15 bases in the middle. CDR3 size: 14 residues. DNA of the CDR3: TGTGCCTGGAACCGCGGCCGGCGGGCAGATACGCAGTATTTT. This gives the protein CAWNRGRRADTQYF.

This clone was recorded once. The V and J genes are TRBV7-2 and TRBJ2-7; 9 bases line up with TRBD1. This CDR3 has 16 residues. Germline assignment: CDR1 SGHTA and CDR2 FQGNSA. V shed 0 bases, J shed 3 bases, and the junction held 6 bases outside the gene matches. Written as DNA, the CDR3 is TGTGCCAGCAGCTTAGCGTTATCGGACAGGGGCTACGAGCAGTACTTC. Its translation: CASSLALSDRGYEQYF. Full variable domain (outside the CDR3, taken from reference TRBV7-2 and TRBJ2-7): GAGVSQSPSNKVTEKGKDVELRCDPISGHTALYWYRQSLGQGLEFLIYFQGNSAPDKSGLPSDRFSAERTGGSVSTLTIQRTQQEDSAVYLCASSLALSDRGYEQYFGPGTRLTVT.

DNA for the CDR3: TGTGCCAGCAGCAAAGGGGCGGGACAAGAGACCCAGTACTTC. Protein product: CASSKGAGQETQYF. This chain connects TRBV11-2 to TRBJ2-5; maybe TRBD2 (6 bases). This CDR3 contains 14 residues. Germline CDR1 SGHAT, CDR2 FQNNGV. The V end lost 5 bases, the J end lost 2 bases, and 12 bases lay between the germline ends.

The V and J genes are TRBV10-3 and TRBJ2-7; perhaps TRBD1 as D (6 bases). Trimming stripped 8 bases from V and 2 bases from J, with 16 bases between. The CDR3 sequence is 14 residues long. Germline lookup yields CDR1 ENHRY and CDR2 SYGVKD. CDR3 amino acids: CAIREEQGPYEQYF. DNA of the CDR3: TGTGCCATCCGAGAGGAACAGGGACCCTACGAGCAGTACTTC.

This chain connects TRBV27 to TRBJ1-2; D uncertain. The V end lost 2 bases, the J end lost 5 bases, and 9 bases lay between the germline ends. Germline loops: CDR1 MNHEY, CDR2 SMNVEV (reference sequence). The CDR3 extends over 13 amino acids. In DNA, the CDR3 is TGTGCCAGCAGTTTAGCCGGTACTTATGGCTACACCTTC. Amino acids: CASSLAGTYGYTF.

V and J are TRBV6-1 and TRBJ2-7; 7 positions agree with TRBD2. From germline, CDR1 is MNHNS and CDR2 SASEGT. This CDR3 has 15 residues. V was clipped by 4 bases and J by 4 bases; unmatched bases: 10. CDR3 DNA sequence: TGTGCCAGCAGTGTACAAGCGGGGCCACCGTACGAGCAGTACTTC. Its translation is CASSVQAGPPYEQYF.

The V and J genes are TRBV27 and TRBJ2-1, with 9 bases aligning to TRBD2. The CDR3 covers 17 residues. Germline-derived CDR1 and CDR2 are MNHEY and SMNVEV (reference sequence). V lost 5 bases and J lost 7; bases outside the gene matches: 15. The CDR3 region is CASSTVTATSGINEQFF. CDR3 sequence (DNA): TGTGCCAGCAGTACAGTGACCGCGACTAGCGGTATTAATGAGCAGTTCTTC.

This chain joins TRBV6-1 and TRBJ1-1; 7 nucleotides line up with TRBD1. The CDR3 is 15 residues long. The junction had 11 bases not matched to a gene; V was cut back by 10 bases and J by 0 bases. In germline, CDR1 is MNHNS, CDR2 SASEGT. This CDR3 is CATTPWTGMNTEAFF. The DNA of the CDR3 is TGTGCCACCACTCCCTGGACAGGAATGAACACTGAAGCTTTCTTT.

V and J are TRBV4-1 and TRBJ2-7, with unresolved D. V gave up 4 bases and J gave up 3 bases, with 10 bases separating them. This CDR3 has 13 residues. Looked up from germline, CDR1 is MGHRA and CDR2 is YSYEKL. The CDR3 coding sequence is TGCGCCAGCAGCCCAGTCCTTATCTACGAGCAGTACTTC. This encodes CASSPVLIYEQYF.

In its sample, this clone was seen once. V and J are TRBV6-5 and TRBJ2-1; D unclear. The CDR3 has 14 residues. V lost 0 bases, J lost 6 bases, and 9 bases lay in between. From germline, CDR1 is MNHEY and CDR2 SVGAGI. CDR3 loop: CASSYSRSSNEQFF. The CDR3 bases are TGTGCCAGCAGTTACTCGAGGAGCTCCAATGAGCAGTTCTTC.

The chain recombines TRBV30 with TRBJ2-1, with 7 bases matching TRBD1. Trimming cost V 2 bases and J 6 bases; bases outside gene matches: 10. Germline V gene lookup returns CDR1 GTSNPN and CDR2 SVGIG (reference sequence). This CDR3 spans 15 amino acids. Written as DNA, the CDR3 is TGTGCCTGGAGTCCCTCCCGGGGACAGCCCAATGAGCAGTTCTTC. Protein: CAWSPSRGQPNEQFF.

This clone was counted between two and nine times. The V gene is TRBV23-1, the J gene TRBJ2-7, with TRBD1 matching 9 bases. TRBV23-1 is an ORF for which the function is uncertain. This CDR3 is built from 16 residues. The trim removed 3 bases at V and 0 bases at J, leaving 6 bases unmatched. The CDR3 DNA is TGCGCCAGCAGTCAGGCTGACAGGGGGGACTCCTACGAGCAGTACTTC. Its protein product is CASSQADRGDSYEQYF.

This sequence joins TRBV5-1 and TRBJ1-1; the D gene is possibly TRBD1 (5 bases). From germline, CDR1 is SGHRS and CDR2 YFSETQ. Between the trimmed V and J ends, which lost 0 bases and 3 bases, there was a span of 9 bases. The CDR3 runs to 14 residues. CDR3 sequence (DNA): TGCGCCAGCAGCTTGGGACAGAGAGACACTGAAGCTTTCTTT. As protein: CASSLGQRDTEAFF.

The chain couples TRBV6-5 to TRBJ2-1; 9 nucleotides match TRBD2. The germline V gene encodes CDR1 MNHEY and CDR2 SVGAGI. This CDR3 comprises 16 residues. The trim removed 4 bases at V and 8 bases at J, leaving 12 bases unmatched. CDR3 sequence reads: CASSSRLAELQDEQFF. In nucleotides, the CDR3 is TGTGCCAGCAGTTCTAGACTAGCGGAGCTACAGGATGAGCAGTTCTTC.

A single count supports this clone. V gene TRBV6-5 combines with J gene TRBJ2-3; 11 nucleotides match TRBD2. V was pared by 6 bases and J by 2 bases, with 4 bases of the junction left unmatched. The CDR3 extends over 15 amino acids. Germline V lookup: CDR1 MNHEY, CDR2 SVGAGI. CDR3 protein: CASSTTSGNTDTQYF. Written as DNA, the CDR3 is TGTGCCAGCAGCACGACTAGCGGGAACACAGATACGCAGTATTTT.

The chain links TRBV30 to TRBJ1-5; 7 positions match TRBD1. Germline values: CDR1 GTSNPN, CDR2 SVGIG (reference sequence). The CDR3 contains 14 residues. The V gene end was trimmed by 3 bases and the J gene end by 5 bases; junction bases not matched to a gene: 7. CDR3 protein: CAWRSTGAYQPQHF. For the CDR3, the DNA is TGTGCCTGGAGATCTACAGGGGCCTATCAGCCCCAGCATTTT.

The J gene is TRBJ1-5, the V gene TRBV6-4; possible D gene TRBD1, 5 bases. The CDR3 loop spans 13 amino acids. Germline CDR1 MRHNA, CDR2 SNTAGT. The V end was cut by 3 bases, the J end by 7 bases, with 10 bases between. CDR3 sequence (DNA): TGTGCCAGCAGTGAACTTGGGGGGCAGCCCCAGCATTTT. This gives the protein CASSELGGQPQHF.

This chain connects TRBV6-5 to TRBJ2-7; no clear D gene. Trimming removed 2 bases at V and 7 bases at J, with 15 bases between. CDR3 length: 14 amino acids. The germline V gene has CDR1 MNHEY and CDR2 SVGAGI. CDR3 DNA: TGTGCCAGCAGTTACGCCGAGTACCCCCTAGAGCAGTACTTC. It is translated as CASSYAEYPLEQYF.

The rearrangement joins TRBV5-1 to TRBJ2-2, with TRBD2 identical over 14 bases. V was clipped by 4 bases and J by 6 bases; unmatched bases: 8. The CDR3 contains 17 residues. Germline CDR1 SGHRS, CDR2 YFSETQ. CDR3 nucleotides: TGCGCCAGCAGCACCCGGGCGACTAGCGGGAGGGCCGGGGAGCTGTTTTTT. Translating it yields CASSTRATSGRAGELFF.

To note about this clone: This may be a read error, as it is one base from a much larger clone. The CDR3 bases are TGTGCCAGCAGTGAGCGGGAGAACAATGAGCAGTTCTTC. Its translation: CASSERENNEQFF. The chain couples TRBV6-5 to TRBJ2-1; 8 positions agree with TRBD2. Germline V gene lookup returns CDR1 MNHEY and CDR2 SVGAGI. V lost 5 bases to trimming and J lost 5 bases; unmatched junction nucleotides: 2. This CDR3 spans 13 amino acids.

This clone has just a few counts. The genes are TRBV21-1 and TRBJ2-5; the table's D call, TRBD2, was not checked against the DNA. TRBV21-1 is a recognized pseudogene. CDR3 length: 13 amino acids. This CDR3 reads CASSTVSRETQYF. The CDR3 DNA reads as TGTGCCAGCAGCACGGTTTCAAGAGAGACCCAGTACTTC.

J is TRBJ1-1 and V is TRBV29-1; D might be TRBD1 (6 bases). V was pared by 4 bases and J by 4 bases, with 13 bases between. The CDR3 covers 13 residues. Germline values: CDR1 SQVTM, CDR2 ANQGSEA. CDR3 sequence (DNA): TGCAGCGTTGTCTCTGCAGGGGTCACTGAAGCTTTCTTT. Translated, it gives CSVVSAGVTEAFF.

This sequence joins TRBV2 and TRBJ2-7, with TRBD1 matching over 9 bases. The length of the CDR3 is 13 residues. Trimming at V came to 7 bases and at J to 3 bases, leaving 4 bases not matched to a gene. Germline V lookup: CDR1 SNHLY, CDR2 FYNNEI. As DNA, the CDR3 is TGTGCCAGCATGGCGACAGGGGGCTACGAGCAGTACTTC. Its protein is CASMATGGYEQYF.